These T cell receptor beta chains were read from a single sample in a study of post-analysis software for immune sequencing data. TCRdb analysed the PCR reads with MiXCR anew, one entry per CDR3 protein. Here the sample spans 170,000 or so distinct CDR3 sequences, approximately 31% being singletons. The sequenced sample was blood. The receptors come from a girl aged 10 to 17 with multiple sclerosis. The CDR3 runs from the conserved cysteine through the conserved F or W. The D gene is left open where the match is weak. Size is stated for part of the rows, as once, few or many counts, or as a class when the clone is expanded.

cdr3_length d_call j_call v_call clone_size cdr3_aa cdr3_nt
14 - TRBJ1-5 TRBV12-3/TRBV12-4 few CASCQTASNQPQHF TGTGCAAGTTGCCAGACAGCGAGCAATCAGCCCCAGCATTTT
15 - TRBJ1-5 TRBV7-9 - CASSGGGTDNQPQHF TGTGCCAGCAGCGGAGGTGGGACGGACAATCAGCCCCAGCATTTT
15 - TRBJ1-4 TRBV3-1 - CASSHTEQPPEKLFF TGTGCCAGCAGCCATACAGAACAGCCCCCTGAAAAACTGTTTTTT
13 - TRBJ1-1 TRBV4-2 many CASSQVIATEAFF TGTGCCAGCAGCCAAGTAATTGCCACTGAAGCTTTCTTT
14 - TRBJ2-3 TRBV6-1 few CASTRAQGADTQYF TGTGCCAGCACGCGGGCACAGGGAGCAGATACGCAGTATTTT
16 TRBD1 TRBJ1-5 TRBV4-2 few CASSQVGGRTNQPQHF TGTGCCAGCAGCCAAGTAGGGGGCCGGACGAATCAGCCCCAGCATTTT
12 - TRBJ1-2 TRBV12-5 few CASPETNYGYTF TGTGCTAGTCCGGAGACTAACTATGGCTACACCTTC
15 - TRBJ2-7 TRBV15 once CATSRDLVAANEQYF TGTGCCACCAGCAGAGATCTGGTAGCGGCCAATGAGCAGTACTTC
14 TRBD1 TRBJ1-2 TRBV6-5 many CASSYSTGGYGYTF TGTGCCAGCAGTTACTCCACAGGGGGCTATGGCTACACCTTC
16 - TRBJ2-7 TRBV7-8 - CASSPKLGTYSYEQYF TGTGCCAGCAGCCCAAAACTCGGGACGTACTCCTACGAGCAGTACTTC
17 - TRBJ2-4 TRBV7-2 few CASSARGPTYAKNIQYF TGTGCCAGCAGTGCTCGCGGCCCTACGTATGCCAAAAACATTCAGTACTTC
13 - TRBJ1-1 TRBV7-6 many CASSLGGITEAFF TGTGCCAGCAGCCTAGGGGGAATCACTGAAGCTTTCTTT
17 TRBD2 TRBJ2-3 TRBV5-1 many CASSLGLAGGSTDTQYF TGCGCCAGCAGCTTGGGACTAGCGGGAGGTAGCACAGATACGCAGTATTTT
15 - TRBJ2-7 TRBV12-5 many CASGLGSGAPYEQYF TGTGCTAGTGGTTTGGGGAGTGGTGCTCCCTACGAGCAGTACTTC
17 - TRBJ2-1 TRBV9 many CASSASGSGSSYNEQFF TGTGCCAGCAGCGCGAGTGGTAGCGGAAGCTCCTACAATGAGCAGTTCTTC
13 - TRBJ2-5 TRBV10-3 many CAISGSGQETQYF TGTGCCATCAGTGGTTCAGGGCAAGAGACCCAGTACTTC
14 - TRBJ2-5 TRBV20-1 few CSAREVGGIFRQYF TGCAGTGCTAGAGAGGTCGGGGGCATCTTCAGGCAGTACTTC
13 - TRBJ2-6 TRBV2 once CARQVAGADVLTF TGTGCCCGACAAGTAGCAGGGGCCGACGTCCTGACTTTC
17 - TRBJ2-7 TRBV10-2 many CASSGGGRDPPSYEQYF TGCGCCAGCAGTGGCGGAGGAAGGGACCCTCCTTCCTACGAGCAGTACTTC
19 - TRBJ2-6 TRBV3-1 many CASSQAESGLSSGANVLTF TGTGCCAGCAGCCAGGCTGAAAGCGGATTGAGCTCTGGGGCCAACGTCCTGACTTTC
16 - TRBJ2-1 TRBV28 - CASSQSTGWTYNEQFF TGTGCCAGCAGTCAAAGCACGGGTTGGACCTACAATGAGCAGTTCTTC
13 - TRBJ2-7 TRBV18 few CASSAAGSDEQYF TGTGCCAGCTCAGCGGCCGGCTCGGACGAGCAGTACTTC
16 TRBD1 TRBJ2-7 TRBV3-1 - CASSQPLGTGGAEQYF TGTGCCAGCAGCCAACCCCTTGGGACAGGGGGCGCCGAGCAGTACTTC
13 - TRBJ2-3 TRBV3-1 few CASRALDTDTQYF TGTGCCAGCAGAGCACTAGACACAGATACGCAGTATTTT
15 TRBD2 TRBJ2-5 TRBV20-1 - CSARVGLAGRVEQYF TGCAGTGCTAGAGTAGGACTAGCGGGGCGAGTGGAGCAGTACTTC
14 - TRBJ2-3 TRBV29-1 many CSADLGGQADTQYF TGCAGCGCTGATCTAGGGGGACAAGCAGATACGCAGTATTTT
18 - TRBJ2-7 TRBV14 few CASSQTSGRPQSSYEQYF TGTGCCAGCAGCCAAACTAGTGGGAGGCCCCAAAGCTCCTACGAGCAGTACTTC
15 - TRBJ1-2 TRBV12-3/TRBV12-4 many CASQNRDGANYGYTF TGTGCCAGCCAAAACCGCGACGGAGCTAACTATGGCTACACCTTC